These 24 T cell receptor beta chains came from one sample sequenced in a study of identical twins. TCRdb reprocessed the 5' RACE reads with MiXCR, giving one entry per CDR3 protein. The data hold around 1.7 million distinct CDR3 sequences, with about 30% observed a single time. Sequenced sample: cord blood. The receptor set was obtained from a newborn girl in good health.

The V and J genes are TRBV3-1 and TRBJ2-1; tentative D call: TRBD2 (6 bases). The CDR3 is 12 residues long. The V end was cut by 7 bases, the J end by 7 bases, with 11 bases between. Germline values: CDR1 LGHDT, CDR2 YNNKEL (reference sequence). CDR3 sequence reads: CASTGVVNEQFF. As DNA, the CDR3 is TGTGCCAGCACGGGGGTGGTGAATGAGCAGTTCTTC.

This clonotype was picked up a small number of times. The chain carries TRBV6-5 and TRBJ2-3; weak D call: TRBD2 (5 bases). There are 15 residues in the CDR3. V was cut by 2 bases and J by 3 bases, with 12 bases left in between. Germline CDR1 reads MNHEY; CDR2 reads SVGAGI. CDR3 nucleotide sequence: TGTGCCAGCAGTTACGGGGTAGCGCCGACAGATACGCAGTATTTT. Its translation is CASSYGVAPTDTQYF.

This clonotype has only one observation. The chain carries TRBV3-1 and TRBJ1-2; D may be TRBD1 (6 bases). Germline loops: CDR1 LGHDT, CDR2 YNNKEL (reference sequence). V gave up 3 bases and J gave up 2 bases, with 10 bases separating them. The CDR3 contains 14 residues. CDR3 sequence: CASSHNTGNYGYTF. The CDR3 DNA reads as TGTGCCAGCAGCCATAATACAGGGAACTATGGCTACACCTTC. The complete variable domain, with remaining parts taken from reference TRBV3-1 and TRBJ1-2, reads DTAVSQTPKYLVTQMGNDKSIKCEQNLGHDTMYWYKQDSKKFLKIMFSYNNKELIINETVPNRFSPKSPDKAHLNLHINSLELGDSAVYFCASSHNTGNYGYTFGSGTRLTVV.

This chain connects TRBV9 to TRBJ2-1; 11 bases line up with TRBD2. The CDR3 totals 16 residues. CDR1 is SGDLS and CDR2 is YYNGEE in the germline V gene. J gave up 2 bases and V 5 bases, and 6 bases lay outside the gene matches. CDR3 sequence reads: CASRPTSGTPYNEQFF. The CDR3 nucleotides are TGTGCCAGCAGACCGACTAGCGGGACCCCCTACAATGAGCAGTTCTTC.

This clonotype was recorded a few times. CDR3 region: CASSLLPPWGDTQYF. The CDR3 bases are TGTGCCAGCAGCCTCCTTCCCCCCTGGGGAGATACGCAGTATTTT. The chain employs TRBV28 and TRBJ2-3; no firm D call. Trimming left V 6 bases short and J 5 bases short, with 18 bases between. Germline-derived CDR1 and CDR2 are MDHEN and SYDVKM. This CDR3 region has 15 residues.

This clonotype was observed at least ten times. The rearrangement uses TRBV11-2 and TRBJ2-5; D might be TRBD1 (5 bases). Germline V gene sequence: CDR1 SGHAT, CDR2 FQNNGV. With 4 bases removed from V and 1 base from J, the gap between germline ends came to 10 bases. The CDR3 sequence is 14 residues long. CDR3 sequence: CASSSTGFQETQYF. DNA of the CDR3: TGTGCCAGCAGCTCTACAGGATTCCAAGAGACCCAGTACTTC.

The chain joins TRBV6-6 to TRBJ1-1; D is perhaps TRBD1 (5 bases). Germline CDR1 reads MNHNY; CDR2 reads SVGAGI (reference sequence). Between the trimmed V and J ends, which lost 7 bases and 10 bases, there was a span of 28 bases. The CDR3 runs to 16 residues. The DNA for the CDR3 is TGTGCCAGCATCTTGCGGCCCCGGGACTTCTTTTCTGGAGCTTTCTTT. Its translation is CASILRPRDFFSGAFF.

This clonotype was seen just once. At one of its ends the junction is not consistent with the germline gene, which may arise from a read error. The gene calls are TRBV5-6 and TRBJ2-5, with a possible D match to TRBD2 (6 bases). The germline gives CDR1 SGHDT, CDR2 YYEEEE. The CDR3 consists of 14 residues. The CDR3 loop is CASSSPGVQEAQYF. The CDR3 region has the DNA TGTGCCAGCAGTTCCCCGGGGGTACAAGAGGCCCAGTACTTC.

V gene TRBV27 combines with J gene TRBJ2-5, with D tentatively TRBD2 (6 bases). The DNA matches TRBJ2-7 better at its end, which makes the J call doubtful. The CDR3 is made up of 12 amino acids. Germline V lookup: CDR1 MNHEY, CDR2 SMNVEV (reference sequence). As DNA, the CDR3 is TGTGCCAGCAGTAAGGGGAGGAACGAGCAGTACTTC. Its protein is CASSKGRNEQYF.

The CDR3 DNA sequence: TGCAGTGCTAGGATAGGGACTACTATAACCCAAGAGACCCAGTACTTC. It translates to CSARIGTTITQETQYF. The rearrangement joins TRBV20-1 to TRBJ2-5; TRBD2 matches 7 bases. J gave up 1 base and V 3 bases, and 11 bases lay outside the gene matches. In germline, CDR1 is DFQATT, CDR2 SNEGSKA (reference sequence). The CDR3 contains 16 residues.

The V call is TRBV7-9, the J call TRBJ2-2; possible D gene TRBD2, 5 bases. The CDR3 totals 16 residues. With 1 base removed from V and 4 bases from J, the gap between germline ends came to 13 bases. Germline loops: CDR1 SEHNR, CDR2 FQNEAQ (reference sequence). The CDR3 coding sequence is TGTGCCAGCAGCTTAGTAGGAGGCAGTTTCACCGGGGAGCTGTTTTTT. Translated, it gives CASSLVGGSFTGELFF.

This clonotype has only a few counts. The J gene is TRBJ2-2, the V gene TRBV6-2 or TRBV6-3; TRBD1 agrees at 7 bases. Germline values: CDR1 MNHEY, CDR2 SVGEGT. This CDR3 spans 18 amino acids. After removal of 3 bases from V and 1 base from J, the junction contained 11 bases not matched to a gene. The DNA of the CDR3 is TGTGCCAGCAGTTATAAAGGCCCGACAGGGCTGAACACCGGGGAGCTGTTTTTT. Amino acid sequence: CASSYKGPTGLNTGELFF.

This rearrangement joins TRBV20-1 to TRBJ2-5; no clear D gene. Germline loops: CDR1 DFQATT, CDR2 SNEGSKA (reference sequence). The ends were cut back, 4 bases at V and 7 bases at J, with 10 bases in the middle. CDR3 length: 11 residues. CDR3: CSATTVGTQYF. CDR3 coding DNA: TGCAGTGCTACGACCGTGGGGACCCAGTACTTC.

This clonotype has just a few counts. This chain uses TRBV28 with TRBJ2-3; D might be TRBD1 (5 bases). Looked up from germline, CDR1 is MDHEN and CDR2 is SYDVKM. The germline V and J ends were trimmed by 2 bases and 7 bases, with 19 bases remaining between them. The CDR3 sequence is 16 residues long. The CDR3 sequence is CASSLTATVLINTQYF. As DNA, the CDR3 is TGTGCCAGCAGTTTAACGGCGACAGTACTTATAAATACGCAGTATTTT. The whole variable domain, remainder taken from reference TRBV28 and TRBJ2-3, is DVKVTQSSRYLVKRTGEKVFLECVQDMDHENMFWYRQDPGLGLRLIYFSYDVKMKEKGDIPEGYSVSREKKERFSLILESASTNQTSMYLCASSLTATVLINTQYFGPGTRLTVL.

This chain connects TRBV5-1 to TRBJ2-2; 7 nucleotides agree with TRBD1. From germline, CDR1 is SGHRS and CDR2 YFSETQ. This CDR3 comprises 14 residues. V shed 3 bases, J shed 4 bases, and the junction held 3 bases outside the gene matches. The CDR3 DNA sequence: TGCGCCAGCAGCTCTGCAGGGGGCACCGGGGAGCTGTTTTTT. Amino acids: CASSSAGGTGELFF.

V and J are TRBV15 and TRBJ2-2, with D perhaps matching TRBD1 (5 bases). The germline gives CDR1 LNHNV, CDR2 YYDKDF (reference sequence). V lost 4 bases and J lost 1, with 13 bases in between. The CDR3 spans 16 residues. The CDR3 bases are TGTGCCACCAGCACAGGGATAGTAATGAACACCGGGGAGCTGTTTTTT. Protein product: CATSTGIVMNTGELFF.

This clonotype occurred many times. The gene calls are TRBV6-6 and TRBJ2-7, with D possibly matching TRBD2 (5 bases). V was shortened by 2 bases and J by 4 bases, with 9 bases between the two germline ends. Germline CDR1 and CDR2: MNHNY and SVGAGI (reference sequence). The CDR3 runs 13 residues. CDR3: CASSYRGIYEQYF. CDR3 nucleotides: TGTGCCAGCAGTTACCGAGGGATTTACGAGCAGTACTTC.

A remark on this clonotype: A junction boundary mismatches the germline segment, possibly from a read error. The CDR3 nucleotides are TGCGGTGCTAGAGGGGTACTAGCGGGAGGTATAGATACGCGGTATTTT. This gives the protein CGARGVLAGGIDTRYF. The chain joins TRBV20-1 to TRBJ2-3, with TRBD2 matching 12 bases. CDR1 DFQATT and CDR2 SNEGSKA come from the germline V gene (reference sequence). This CDR3 is built from 16 residues.

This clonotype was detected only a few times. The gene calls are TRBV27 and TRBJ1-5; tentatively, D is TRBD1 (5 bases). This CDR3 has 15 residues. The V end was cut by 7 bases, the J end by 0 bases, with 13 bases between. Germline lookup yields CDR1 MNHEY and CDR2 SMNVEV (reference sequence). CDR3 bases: TGTGCCAGCAAGGGGACGGTTTATAGCAATCAGCCCCAGCATTTT. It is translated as CASKGTVYSNQPQHF.

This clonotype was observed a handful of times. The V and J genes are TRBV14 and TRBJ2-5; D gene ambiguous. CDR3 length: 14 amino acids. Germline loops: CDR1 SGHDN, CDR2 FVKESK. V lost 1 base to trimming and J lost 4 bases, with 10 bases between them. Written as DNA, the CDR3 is TGTGCCAGCAGCCAAGGAAGGGTAGGAGAGACCCAGTACTTC. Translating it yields CASSQGRVGETQYF.

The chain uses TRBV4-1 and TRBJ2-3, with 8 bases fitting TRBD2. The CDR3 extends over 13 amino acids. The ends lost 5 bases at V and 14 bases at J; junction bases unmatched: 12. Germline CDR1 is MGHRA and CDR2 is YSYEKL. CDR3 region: CASSMSGGRGLYF. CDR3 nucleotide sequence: TGCGCCAGCAGCATGAGCGGGGGTCGAGGTCTGTATTTT.

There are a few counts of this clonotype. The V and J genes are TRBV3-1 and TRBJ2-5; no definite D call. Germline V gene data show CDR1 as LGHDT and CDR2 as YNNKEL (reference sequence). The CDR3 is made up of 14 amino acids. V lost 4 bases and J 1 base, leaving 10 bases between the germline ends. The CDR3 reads CASSPRWAQETQYF. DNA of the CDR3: TGTGCCAGCAGCCCACGGTGGGCCCAAGAGACCCAGTACTTC.

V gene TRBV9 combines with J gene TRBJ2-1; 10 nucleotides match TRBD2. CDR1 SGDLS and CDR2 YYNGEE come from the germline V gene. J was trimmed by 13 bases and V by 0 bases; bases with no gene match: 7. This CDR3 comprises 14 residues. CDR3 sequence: CASSVEGLAGVQFF. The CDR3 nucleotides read TGTGCCAGCAGCGTAGAAGGGCTAGCGGGAGTCCAGTTCTTC.

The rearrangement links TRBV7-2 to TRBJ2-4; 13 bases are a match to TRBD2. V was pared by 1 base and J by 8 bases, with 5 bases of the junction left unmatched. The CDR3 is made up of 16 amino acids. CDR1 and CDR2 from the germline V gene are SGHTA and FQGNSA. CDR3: CASSLGLAGGEDIQYF. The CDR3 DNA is TGTGCCAGCAGCTTAGGACTAGCGGGGGGAGAAGACATTCAGTACTTC.